These 20 T cell receptor beta chains came from one sample sequenced in a study of shared clonotypes between healthy human individuals. Clones were sequenced by immunoSEQ multiplex PCR, and TCRdb holds only the in-frame ones, with some missing. The sample contains some 500,000 clones, roughly 95% of which appear only once. Specimen: naive CD4+ T cells sorted from blood. The subset denotes: CD45RA+ positively selected. The receptor set was obtained from a woman in her 30s in good health.

V usage is TRBV6-5 and J usage is TRBJ2-2; TRBD2 might be the D (5 bases). The V end lost 0 bases, the J end lost 0 bases, and 8 bases lay between the germline ends. CDR3 length: 16 residues. CDR1 and CDR2 from the germline V gene are MNHEY and SVGAGI. The CDR3 DNA sequence: TGTGCCAGCAGTTACTCGAGAGCGGCGAACACCGGGGAGCTGTTTTTT. This translates into CASSYSRAANTGELFF.

The V call is TRBV28, the J call TRBJ2-7; D is possibly TRBD1 or TRBD2 (5 bases each). CDR1 and CDR2 (germline): MDHEN, SYDVKM. The CDR3 loop spans 14 amino acids. V gave up 4 bases and J gave up 5 bases, with 15 bases separating them. CDR3 in DNA: TGTGCCAGCAGTTCGCACACCCAGGGAGACGAGCAGTACTTC. Translation: CASSSHTQGDEQYF.

The rearrangement uses TRBV6-1 and TRBJ1-5, with D possibly being TRBD1 (6 bases). The ends were cut back, 1 base at V and 5 bases at J, with 12 bases in the middle. The germline CDR1 and CDR2 sequences are MNHNS and SASEGT. The CDR3 consists of 15 residues. The CDR3 sequence: CASSEGAQGYQPQHF. CDR3 DNA sequence: TGTGCCAGCAGTGAAGGGGCACAGGGATATCAGCCCCAGCATTTT.

At least ten counts were recorded for this clone. J is TRBJ2-7 and V is TRBV28; D is tentatively TRBD1 or TRBD2 (5 bases each). Trimming left V 6 bases short and J 3 bases short, with 27 bases between. This CDR3 has 18 residues. In germline, CDR1 is MDHEN, CDR2 SYDVKM. CDR3 bases: TGTGCCAGCAGCCCCATAACGTATACCGGGACGATAGACTACGAGCAGTACTTC. Translating it yields CASSPITYTGTIDYEQYF.

The V gene is TRBV29-1, the J gene TRBJ2-2; a possible D gene is TRBD2 (5 bases). The CDR3 is 18 residues long. Deletions cut 4 bases from V and 2 bases from J, with 23 bases between. Per germline, CDR1 SQVTM and CDR2 ANQGSEA. CDR3 protein: CSVGAPTGDAVNTGELFF. The CDR3, as DNA: TGCAGCGTTGGAGCGCCGACCGGGGATGCTGTAAACACCGGGGAGCTGTTTTTT.

The chain joins TRBV18 to TRBJ2-2, with 10 positions matching TRBD1. This CDR3 has 16 residues. Trimming at V came to 4 bases and at J to 7 bases, leaving 9 bases not matched to a gene. CDR1 and CDR2 from the germline V gene are KGHSH and LQKENI. CDR3 sequence: CASSLRQGAAFGELFF. The CDR3 DNA is TGTGCCAGCTCACTACGACAGGGGGCTGCCTTCGGGGAGCTGTTTTTT. Full variable domain (rest looked up from reference TRBV18 and TRBJ2-2): NAGVMQNPRHLVRRRGQEARLRCSPMKGHSHVYWYRQLPEEGLKFMVYLQKENIIDESGMPKERFSAEFPKEGPSILRIQQVVRGDSAAYFCASSLRQGAAFGELFFGEGSRLTVL.

As concerns this clone: The identical CDR3 is also encoded by other nucleotide sequences in the sample. V is TRBV28 and J is TRBJ2-7, with a tentative D call TRBD2 (6 bases). The CDR3 extends over 13 amino acids. The V and J ends lost 2 bases and 2 bases respectively, with 7 bases between them. Germline V gene lookup returns CDR1 MDHEN and CDR2 SYDVKM. CDR3 nucleotides: TGTGCCAGCAGTTTAAGCGGGCCCTACGAGCAGTACTTC. Its translation is CASSLSGPYEQYF. The whole variable domain, filled in from reference TRBV28 and TRBJ2-7, reads DVKVTQSSRYLVKRTGEKVFLECVQDMDHENMFWYRQDPGLGLRLIYFSYDVKMKEKGDIPEGYSVSREKKERFSLILESASTNQTSMYLCASSLSGPYEQYFGPGTRLTVT.

The chain recombines TRBV7-9 with TRBJ1-2, with D possibly TRBD1 on 5 matching bases. CDR1 and CDR2 from the germline V gene are SEHNR and FQNEAQ (reference sequence). V was trimmed by 5 bases and J by 4 bases, leaving 23 bases between them. The CDR3 has 17 residues. The CDR3 protein is CASSPPTRPGPGYGYTF. CDR3 bases: TGTGCCAGCAGCCCACCGACGAGACCGGGACCGGGCTATGGCTACACCTTC. Using reference TRBV7-9 and TRBJ1-2 for the parts outside the CDR3, the full variable domain is DTGVSQNPRHKITKRGQNVTFRCDPISEHNRLYWYRQTLGQGPEFLTYFQNEAQLEKSRLLSDRFSAERPKGSFSTLEIQRTEQGDSAMYLCASSPPTRPGPGYGYTFGSGTRLTVV.

This sequence joins TRBV6-5 and TRBJ1-1; 7 bases agree with TRBD1. This CDR3 is 13 amino acids long. The germline gives CDR1 MNHEY, CDR2 SVGAGI. V was pared by 7 bases and J by 6 bases, with 8 bases of the junction left unmatched. CDR3 coding DNA: TGTGCCAGCAAAAGACAGGGTGACGCTGAAGCTTTCTTT. Residues: CASKRQGDAEAFF.

This rearrangement joins TRBV7-9 to TRBJ1-3, with D tentatively TRBD1 (5 bases). CDR1 is SEHNR, CDR2 FQNEAQ, per germline (reference sequence). Trimming removed 1 base at V and 4 bases at J, with 5 bases between. The CDR3 is 13 amino acids. The CDR3 DNA is TGTGCCAGCAGCTTAGGGGACGGAAACACCATATATTTT. It translates to CASSLGDGNTIYF.

The rearrangement joins TRBV19 to TRBJ2-2; 11 bases are shared with TRBD2. Germline loops: CDR1 LNHDA, CDR2 SQIVND (reference sequence). The CDR3 is made up of 14 amino acids. The V segment lost 9 bases and the J segment 6 bases; nucleotides outside the gene matches: 6. The CDR3 loop is CASLNSGRAGELFF. Here the CDR3 DNA reads TGTGCCAGCCTAAATAGCGGGAGGGCCGGGGAGCTGTTTTTT.

The chain carries TRBV5-1 and TRBJ1-4, with D unclear. Germline values: CDR1 SGHRS, CDR2 YFSETQ. The CDR3 is made up of 14 amino acids. The germline V and J ends were trimmed by 4 bases and 0 bases, with 7 bases remaining between them. The CDR3 DNA is TGCGCCAGCAGCCCATTAGCAACTAATGAAAAACTGTTTTTT. Protein: CASSPLATNEKLFF. Variable domain in full (rest from reference TRBV5-1 and TRBJ1-4): KAGVTQTPRYLIKTRGQQVTLSCSPISGHRSVSWYQQTPGQGLQFLFEYFSETQRNKGNFPGRFSGRQFSNSRSEMNVSTLELGDSALYLCASSPLATNEKLFFGSGTQLSVL.

The chain links TRBV28 to TRBJ2-7, with TRBD2 identical over 7 bases. The V segment lost 6 bases and the J segment 4 bases; nucleotides outside the gene matches: 9. This CDR3 comprises 14 residues. Per the germline V gene, CDR1 is MDHEN and CDR2 is SYDVKM. This CDR3 reads CASSETSRRYEQYF. The CDR3 nucleotides are TGTGCCAGCAGCGAGACTAGCAGGAGATACGAGCAGTACTTC.

The rearrangement links TRBV7-2 to TRBJ1-2; TRBD1 is a possible D gene (6 bases). This CDR3 is 16 amino acids long. V lost 2 bases, J lost 7 bases, and 20 bases lay in between. The germline V gene has CDR1 SGHTA and CDR2 FQGNSA. DNA for the CDR3: TGTGCCAGCAGCTTACACAGGGTAAAGACAGTAGGTGGCTACACCTTC. Translation gives CASSLHRVKTVGGYTF.

The chain recombines TRBV5-1 with TRBJ2-7; D remains unclear. CDR1 and CDR2 from the germline V gene are SGHRS and YFSETQ. The length of the CDR3 is 11 residues. V was cut by 1 base and J by 5 bases, with 4 bases left in between. The chain's CDR3 is CASSLNHEQYF. DNA for the CDR3: TGCGCCAGCAGCTTGAATCACGAGCAGTACTTC.

The gene calls are TRBV5-1 and TRBJ2-7, with 10 bases fitting TRBD1. The CDR3 is made up of 15 amino acids. Germline values: CDR1 SGHRS, CDR2 YFSETQ. Losses at the gene ends were 4 bases for V and 2 bases for J; bases not matched to a gene: 6. CDR3 DNA: TGCGCCAGCAGCGCGTCGGGACAGGGGACCTACGAGCAGTACTTC. Translation: CASSASGQGTYEQYF. The full variable domain, with the rest looked up from reference TRBV5-1 and TRBJ2-7, is KAGVTQTPRYLIKTRGQQVTLSCSPISGHRSVSWYQQTPGQGLQFLFEYFSETQRNKGNFPGRFSGRQFSNSRSEMNVSTLELGDSALYLCASSASGQGTYEQYFGPGTRLTVT.

CDR3 sequence: CASSYQTGGQPQHF. The CDR3, as DNA: TGTGCCAGCAGCTATCAAACAGGGGGACAGCCCCAGCATTTT. The chain uses TRBV5-5 and TRBJ1-5; 8 positions match TRBD1. Germline V gene sequence: CDR1 SGHKS, CDR2 YYEKEE (reference sequence). This CDR3 spans 14 amino acids. The ends lost 3 bases at V and 7 bases at J; junction bases unmatched: 6.

The rearrangement joins TRBV9 to TRBJ2-1; 11 bases align to TRBD2. The germline V gene has CDR1 SGDLS and CDR2 YYNGEE. V trimming: 0 bases; J trimming: 9 bases; junction bases outside the gene matches: 11. The CDR3 sequence is 17 residues long. DNA of the CDR3: TGTGCCAGCAGCGTAGATCATCGAACTAGCGGGAGCGGTGAGCAGTTCTTC. Protein: CASSVDHRTSGSGEQFF.

This chain joins TRBV19 and TRBJ2-1, with 10 bases that match TRBD2. Germline loops: CDR1 LNHDA, CDR2 SQIVND (reference sequence). The CDR3 is 19 amino acids. J gave up 1 base and V 2 bases, and 11 bases lay outside the gene matches. CDR3 residues: CASSILGLAGAGSYNEQFF. The CDR3 nucleotides are TGTGCCAGTAGTATACTAGGGCTAGCGGGAGCAGGGTCCTACAATGAGCAGTTCTTC.

The chain combines TRBV25-1 with TRBJ1-4, with D uncertain. V lost 2 bases to trimming and J lost 6 bases, with 13 bases between them. This CDR3 has 15 amino acids. Germline V gene sequence: CDR1 MGHDK, CDR2 SYGVNS. The CDR3 coding sequence is TGTGCCAGCAGTGAAGAAGGGAAGGCCCATGAAAAACTGTTTTTT. Its protein is CASSEEGKAHEKLFF. The variable domain in full, with the rest retrieved from reference TRBV25-1 and TRBJ1-4, is EADIYQTPRYLVIGTGKKITLECSQTMGHDKMYWYQQDPGMELHLIHYSYGVNSTEKGDLSSESTVSRIRTEHFPLTLESARPSHTSQYLCASSEEGKAHEKLFFGSGTQLSVL.